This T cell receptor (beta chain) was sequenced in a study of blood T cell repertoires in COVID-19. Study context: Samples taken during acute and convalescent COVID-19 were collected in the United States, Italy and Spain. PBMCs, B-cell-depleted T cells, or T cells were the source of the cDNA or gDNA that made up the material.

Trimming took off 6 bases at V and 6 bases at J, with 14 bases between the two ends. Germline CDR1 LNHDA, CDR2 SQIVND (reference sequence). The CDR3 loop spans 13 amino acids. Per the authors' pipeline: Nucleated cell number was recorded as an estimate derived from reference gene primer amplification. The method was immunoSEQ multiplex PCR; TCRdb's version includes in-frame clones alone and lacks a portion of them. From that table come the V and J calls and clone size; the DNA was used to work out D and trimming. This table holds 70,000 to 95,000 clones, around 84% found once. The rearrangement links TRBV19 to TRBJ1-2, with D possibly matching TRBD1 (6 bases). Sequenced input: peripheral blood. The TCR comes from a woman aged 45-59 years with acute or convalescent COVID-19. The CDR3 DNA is TGTGCCAGTAGCCTTACAGGGTTAGATGGCTACACCTTC. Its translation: CASSLTGLDGYTF.